This T cell receptor (beta chain) was captured in a study of blood T cells in healthy people across ages. Using a J-beta primer mix together with a sample-barcoded 5' primer, a second PCR was run for about 6 to 12 cycles. A single record per CDR3 protein comes from TCRdb applying MiXCR to the 5' RACE reads. The table records 650,000 to 1,000,000 distinct CDR3 sequences, 35% to 40% of them present only once. This clonotype was found once. The J segment lost 11 bases and the V segment lost 1 base, leaving 17 bases of the junction unmatched. Germline V gene lookup returns CDR1 MDHEN and CDR2 SYDVKM. The CDR3 has 17 residues.

The specimen was blood. The sequence was obtained from a young man in good health. This chain uses TRBV28 with TRBJ2-5; the match to TRBD2 covers 9 bases. Written as DNA, the CDR3 is TGTGCCAGCAGTTTATTGCGGGGGGGAATCTCAATGAATGAGCAGTACTTC. Its protein product is CASSLLRGGISMNEQYF.